Sequencing of this T cell receptor (beta chain) was carried out in a study of identical twins. Whole-study results and caveats: When twins shared out-of-frame alpha sequences, those sequences had excess low generation probability. Zero-insertion results could be subject to partial confounding by invariant MAIT and iNKT cells.

There are many counts of this clonotype. Its antigen is still unknown. Trimming shortened V by 7 bases and J by 3 bases, and 15 bases separated the two germline ends. Germline values: CDR1 SQVTM, CDR2 ANQGSEA. This CDR3 contains 13 residues. Template switching added a universal primer site; cDNA carried unique molecular identifiers. Using its own MiXCR run on the 5' RACE reads, TCRdb lists one record per CDR3 protein. The sample lists about 690,000 distinct CDR3 sequences, approximately 6% seen once, with under 2% in the top ten. The J gene is TRBJ1-1, the V gene TRBV29-1; D uncertain. This TCR was recovered from a man between 18 and 35 years old in good health. The sample comprised naive T cells sorted from blood. CDR3 DNA: TGCAGCGCCCTGACCCGTACGGACACTGAAGCTTTCTTT. It codes for CSALTRTDTEAFF.